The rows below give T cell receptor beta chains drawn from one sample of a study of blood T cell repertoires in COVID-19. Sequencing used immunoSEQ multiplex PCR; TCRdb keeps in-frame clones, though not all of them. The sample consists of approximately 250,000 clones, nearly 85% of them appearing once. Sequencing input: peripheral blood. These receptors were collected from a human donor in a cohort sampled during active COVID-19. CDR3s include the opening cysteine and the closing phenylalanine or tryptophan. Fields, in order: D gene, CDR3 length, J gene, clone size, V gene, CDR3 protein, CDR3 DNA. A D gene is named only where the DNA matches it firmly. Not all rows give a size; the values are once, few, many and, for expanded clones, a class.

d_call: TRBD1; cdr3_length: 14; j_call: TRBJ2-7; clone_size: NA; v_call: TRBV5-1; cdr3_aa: CASSAGQGWNEQYF; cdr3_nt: TGCGCCAGCAGTGCGGGACAGGGGTGGAACGAGCAGTACTTC
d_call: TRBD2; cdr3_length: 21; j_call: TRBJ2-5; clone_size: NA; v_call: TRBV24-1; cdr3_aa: CATGTSSRARRREGIQETQYF; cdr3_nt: TGTGCCACCGGGACCTCTTCGAGGGCACGTAGGCGGGAGGGGATCCAAGAGACCCAGTACTTC
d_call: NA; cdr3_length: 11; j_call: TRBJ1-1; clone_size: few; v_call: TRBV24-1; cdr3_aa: CATSRGTEAFF; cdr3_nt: TGTGCCACCTCGCGGGGGACTGAAGCTTTCTTT
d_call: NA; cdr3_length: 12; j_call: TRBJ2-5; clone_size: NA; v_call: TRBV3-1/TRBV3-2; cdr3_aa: CASSTRRETQYF; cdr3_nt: TGTGCCAGCAGCACCCGCCGGGAGACCCAGTACTTC
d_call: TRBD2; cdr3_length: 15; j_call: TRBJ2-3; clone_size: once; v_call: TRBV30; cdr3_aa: CAWSNSGGFTDTQYF; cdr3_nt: TGTGCCTGGAGTAATAGCGGGGGTTTTACAGATACGCAGTATTTT
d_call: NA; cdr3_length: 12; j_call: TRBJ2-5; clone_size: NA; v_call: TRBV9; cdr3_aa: CASSVGEETQYF; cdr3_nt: TGTGCCAGCAGCGTAGGTGAGGAGACCCAGTACTTC
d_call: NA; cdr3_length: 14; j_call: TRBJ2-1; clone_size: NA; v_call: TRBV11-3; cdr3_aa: CASSPEGSYNEQFF; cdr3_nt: TGTGCCAGCAGCCCGGAGGGCTCATACAATGAGCAGTTCTTC
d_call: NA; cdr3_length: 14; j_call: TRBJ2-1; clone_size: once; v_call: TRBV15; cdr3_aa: CATSRGQGGGEQFF; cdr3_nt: TGTGCCACCAGCAGAGGACAGGGAGGAGGCGAGCAGTTCTTC
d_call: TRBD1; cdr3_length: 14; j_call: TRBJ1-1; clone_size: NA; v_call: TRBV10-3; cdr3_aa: CAISGQGQGSEAFF; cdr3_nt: TGTGCCATCAGCGGGCAGGGACAGGGTTCAGAAGCTTTCTTT
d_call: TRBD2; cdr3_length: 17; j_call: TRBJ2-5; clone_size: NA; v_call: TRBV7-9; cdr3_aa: CASSLVASGRLQETQYF; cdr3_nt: TGTGCCAGCAGCTTAGTAGCTAGCGGGAGGCTCCAAGAGACCCAGTACTTC
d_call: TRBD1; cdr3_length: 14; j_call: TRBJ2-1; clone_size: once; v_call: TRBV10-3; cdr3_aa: CATAGTGPYNEQFF; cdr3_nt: TGTGCCACCGCCGGGACAGGGCCTTACAATGAGCAGTTCTTC
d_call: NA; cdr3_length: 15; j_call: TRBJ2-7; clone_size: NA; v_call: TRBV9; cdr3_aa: CASSVEPGEYEEQYF; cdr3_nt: TGTGCCAGCAGCGTAGAACCAGGGGAATACGAGGAGCAGTACTTC
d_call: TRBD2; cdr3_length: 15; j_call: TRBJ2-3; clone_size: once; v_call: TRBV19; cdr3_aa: CASSPGLLGRDTQYF; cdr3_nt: TGTGCCAGTAGTCCGGGACTACTGGGGCGAGATACGCAGTATTTT
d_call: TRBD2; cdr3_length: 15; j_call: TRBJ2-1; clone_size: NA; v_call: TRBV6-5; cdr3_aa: CASRSSGGPFNEQFF; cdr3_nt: TGTGCCAGCAGATCTAGCGGGGGGCCCTTTAATGAGCAGTTCTTC
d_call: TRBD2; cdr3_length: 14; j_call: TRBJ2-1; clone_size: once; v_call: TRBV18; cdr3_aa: CASSRGGSYNEQFF; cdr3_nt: TGTGCCAGCTCTCGGGGGGGTAGCTACAATGAGCAGTTCTTC
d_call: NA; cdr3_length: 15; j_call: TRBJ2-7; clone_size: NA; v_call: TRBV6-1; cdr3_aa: CASSEALTGRYEQYF; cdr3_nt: TGTGCCAGCAGTGAAGCGCTAACAGGAAGATACGAGCAGTACTTC
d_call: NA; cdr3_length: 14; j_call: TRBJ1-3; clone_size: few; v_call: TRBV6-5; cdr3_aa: CASRDRLSGNTIYF; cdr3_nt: TGTGCCAGCAGAGACAGGCTCTCTGGAAACACCATATATTTT
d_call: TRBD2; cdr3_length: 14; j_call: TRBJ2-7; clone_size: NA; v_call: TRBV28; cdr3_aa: CASTRAGGAYEQYF; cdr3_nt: TGTGCCAGCACGAGAGCGGGAGGGGCCTACGAGCAGTACTTC
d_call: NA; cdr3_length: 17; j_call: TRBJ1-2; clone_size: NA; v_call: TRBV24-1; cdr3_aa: CATSDSALQGNNYGYTF; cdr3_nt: TGTGCCACCAGTGATTCTGCCTTACAGGGTAACAACTATGGCTACACCTTC
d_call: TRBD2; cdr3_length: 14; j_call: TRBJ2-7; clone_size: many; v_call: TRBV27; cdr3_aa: CASSLSTAGGEQYF; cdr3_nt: TGTGCCAGCAGTTTATCGACAGCGGGAGGCGAGCAGTACTTC
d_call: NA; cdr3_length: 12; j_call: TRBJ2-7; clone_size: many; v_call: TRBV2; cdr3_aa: CASSETVHEQYF; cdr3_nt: TGTGCCAGCAGTGAGACAGTACACGAGCAGTACTTC
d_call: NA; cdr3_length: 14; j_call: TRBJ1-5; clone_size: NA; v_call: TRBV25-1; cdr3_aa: CASSESGLTQPQHF; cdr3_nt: TGTGCCAGCAGTGAAAGCGGCCTGACTCAGCCCCAGCATTTT
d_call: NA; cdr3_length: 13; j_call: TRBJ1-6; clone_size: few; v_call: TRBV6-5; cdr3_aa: CASRDRSNSPLHF; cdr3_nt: TGTGCCAGCAGGGACAGAAGTAATTCACCCCTCCACTTT
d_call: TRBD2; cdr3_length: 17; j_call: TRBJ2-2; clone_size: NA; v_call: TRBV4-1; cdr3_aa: CASSQEELGLAGEWKFF; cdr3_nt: TGCGCCAGCAGCCAAGAAGAGTTAGGACTAGCGGGGGAATGGAAGTTTTTT
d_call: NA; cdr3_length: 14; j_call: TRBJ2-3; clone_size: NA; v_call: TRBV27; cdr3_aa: CASSLVLEADTQYF; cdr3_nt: TGTGCCAGCAGTTTAGTTCTAGAGGCAGATACGCAGTATTTT
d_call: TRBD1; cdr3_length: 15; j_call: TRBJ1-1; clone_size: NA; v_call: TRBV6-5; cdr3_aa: CASRPDRGEGTEAFF; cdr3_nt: TGTGCCAGCAGACCTGACAGGGGCGAGGGCACTGAAGCTTTCTTT
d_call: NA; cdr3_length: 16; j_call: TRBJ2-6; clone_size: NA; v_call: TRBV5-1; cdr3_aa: CASSLRQTGGANVLTF; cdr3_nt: TGCGCCAGCAGCTTGAGGCAGACTGGAGGGGCCAACGTCCTGACTTTC
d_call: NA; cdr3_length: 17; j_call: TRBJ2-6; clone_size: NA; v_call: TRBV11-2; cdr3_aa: CASSLDIRSSGANVLTF; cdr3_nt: TGTGCCAGCAGCTTAGATATAAGGAGCTCTGGGGCCAACGTCCTGACTTTC
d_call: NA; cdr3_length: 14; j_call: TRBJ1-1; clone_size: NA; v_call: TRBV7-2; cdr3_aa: CASSLTAMNTEAFF; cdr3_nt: TGTGCCAGCAGCTTGACAGCAATGAACACTGAAGCTTTCTTT
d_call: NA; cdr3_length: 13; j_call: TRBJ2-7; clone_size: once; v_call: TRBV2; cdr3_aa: CASSDQRAYEQYF; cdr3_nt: TGTGCCAGCAGTGACCAGCGGGCCTACGAGCAGTACTTC
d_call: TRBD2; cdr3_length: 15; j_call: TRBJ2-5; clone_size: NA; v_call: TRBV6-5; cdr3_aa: CASRSGGAPRETQYF; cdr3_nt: TGTGCCAGCAGAAGCGGGGGGGCGCCCCGAGAGACCCAGTACTTC
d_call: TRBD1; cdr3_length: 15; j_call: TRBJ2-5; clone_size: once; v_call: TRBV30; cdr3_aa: CAWSRWTGHQETQYF; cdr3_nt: TGTGCCTGGAGTCGATGGACAGGTCACCAAGAGACCCAGTACTTC